The 18 T cell receptor beta chains in this list originate from one sample, sequenced in a study of neurological immune-mediated disorders. MiXCR, run by TCRdb on the 5' RACE reads, gives a single entry per CDR3 protein. Among some 46,000 distinct CDR3 sequences, around 4.5% were seen once, and the ten largest hold roughly 6%. The sequencing sample was made of PBMCs. These receptors all stem from a woman aged 55-70 years with multiple sclerosis.

This clonotype was counted many times. V gene TRBV2 combines with J gene TRBJ2-7; no clear D. The CDR3 is made up of 12 amino acids. Germline V gene data show CDR1 as SNHLY and CDR2 as FYNNEI. The germline V and J ends were trimmed by 8 bases and 9 bases, with 17 bases remaining between them. The CDR3 reads CASVGPGPGQYV. The CDR3 DNA sequence: TGTGCCAGCGTCGGACCTGGCCCGGGGCAGTACGTC.

The chain is built from TRBV18 and TRBJ1-5; D is unclear. The germline gives CDR1 KGHSH, CDR2 LQKENI. Deletions cut 3 bases from V and 5 bases from J, with 5 bases between. The CDR3 has 12 amino acids. CDR3 sequence reads: CASSPGDQPQHF. In DNA, the CDR3 is TGTGCCAGCTCACCCGGAGATCAGCCCCAGCATTTT. Complete variable domain (other parts from reference TRBV18 and TRBJ1-5): NAGVMQNPRHLVRRRGQEARLRCSPMKGHSHVYWYRQLPEEGLKFMVYLQKENIIDESGMPKERFSAEFPKEGPSILRIQQVVRGDSAAYFCASSPGDQPQHFGDGTRLSIL.

There are many counts of this clonotype. The chain joins TRBV12-3 or TRBV12-4 to TRBJ2-7; D perhaps matches TRBD1 (5 bases). The CDR3 is 13 residues long. Between the trimmed V and J ends, which lost 2 bases and 4 bases, there was a span of 9 bases. The CDR3 reads CASSLTQEYEQYF. CDR3 DNA: TGTGCCAGCAGTTTAACACAGGAATACGAGCAGTACTTC.

The chain carries TRBV12-3 or TRBV12-4 and TRBJ2-5; TRBD2 might be the D (5 bases). V shed 10 bases and J shed 0 bases, with 15 bases lying between them. The CDR3 spans 14 residues. The CDR3 coding sequence is TGTGCCACCACGAGCGGCAGGTACCAAGAGACCCAGTACTTC. Its protein is CATTSGRYQETQYF.

V gene TRBV11-2 combines with J gene TRBJ2-5; no clear D gene. Per germline, CDR1 SGHAT and CDR2 FQNNGV. Trimming pared 0 bases from V and 5 bases from J, leaving 16 bases between. The CDR3 loop spans 16 amino acids. The CDR3 reads CASSLDLAVSGETQYF. CDR3 coding DNA: TGTGCCAGCAGCTTAGATCTCGCGGTTTCGGGTGAGACCCAGTACTTC.

This clonotype appeared many times. The rearrangement joins TRBV29-1 to TRBJ2-5, with 8 bases fitting TRBD2. The CDR3 sequence is 15 residues long. Trimming at V came to 5 bases and at J to 5 bases, leaving 13 bases not matched to a gene. CDR1 is SQVTM, CDR2 ANQGSEA, per germline. The CDR3 sequence: CSVSGTSRPLETQYF. CDR3 DNA: TGCAGCGTTTCCGGGACTAGTCGACCCCTTGAGACCCAGTACTTC.

There are many counts of this clonotype. This rearrangement joins TRBV28 to TRBJ2-1, with 7 bases aligning to TRBD2. Germline CDR1 and CDR2: MDHEN and SYDVKM. The V segment lost 6 bases and the J segment 12 bases; nucleotides outside the gene matches: 8. This CDR3 region has 12 residues. Written as DNA, the CDR3 is TGTGCCAGCAGGGTAGTGGGCGGGGGGCAGTTCTTC. Translating it yields CASRVVGGGQFF.

The table lists this clonotype with many counts. The chain carries TRBV10-3 and TRBJ1-1; no clear D. Germline V gives CDR1 ENHRY, CDR2 SYGVKD. Trimming shortened V by 10 bases and J by 3 bases, and 12 bases separated the two germline ends. CDR3 size: 12 residues. The chain's CDR3 is CATRRLDTEAFF. CDR3 nucleotides: TGTGCCACCCGAAGATTGGACACTGAAGCTTTCTTT.

The chain carries TRBV2 and TRBJ2-2; 7 positions match TRBD2. This CDR3 comprises 15 residues. The junction had 7 bases not matched to a gene; V was cut back by 3 bases and J by 6 bases. Germline V lookup: CDR1 SNHLY, CDR2 FYNNEI. The DNA of the CDR3 is TGTGCCAGCAGTGAGGTTGCGGGAGTGGCCGGGGAGCTGTTTTTT. Protein: CASSEVAGVAGELFF. Looking up the rest from reference TRBV2 and TRBJ2-2 gives the full variable domain: EPEVTQTPSHQVTQMGQEVILRCVPISNHLYFYWYRQILGQKVEFLVSFYNNEISEKSEIFDDQFSVERPDGSNFTLKIRSTKLEDSAMYFCASSEVAGVAGELFFGEGSRLTVL.

This clonotype was seen repeatedly, ten times or more. The V and J genes are TRBV4-1 and TRBJ2-2; 13 positions match TRBD2. Per germline, CDR1 MGHRA and CDR2 YSYEKL. Trimming took 1 base from V and 3 from J; bases not matched to a gene: 2. This CDR3 is built from 17 residues. CDR3 sequence (DNA): TGCGCCAGCAGCCAAGTGGGACTAGCGGGGTACACCGGGGAGCTGTTTTTT. This translates into CASSQVGLAGYTGELFF.

Only a few counts were recorded for this clonotype. The chain joins TRBV20-1 to TRBJ2-1; 9 bases map to TRBD2. Germline V gene sequence: CDR1 DFQATT, CDR2 SNEGSKA (reference sequence). The CDR3 has 16 residues. The trim removed 6 bases at V and 12 bases at J, leaving 21 bases unmatched. CDR3 region: CSAQRRGAGGSFGQFF. CDR3 DNA: TGCAGTGCCCAAAGACGGGGAGCGGGAGGAAGTTTTGGGCAGTTCTTC.

This clonotype was counted many times. The CDR3 region has the DNA TGCAGCGTTGGTCGAGGAGGAGGGACTGAAGCTTTCTTT. Translated, it gives CSVGRGGGTEAFF. The genes are TRBV29-1 and TRBJ1-1; no firm D call. This CDR3 region has 13 residues. Trimming cost V 4 bases and J 5 bases, with 14 bases left between them. Looked up from germline, CDR1 is SQVTM and CDR2 is ANQGSEA.

This clonotype came up a few times. The chain recombines TRBV4-1 with TRBJ2-7, with D uncertain. V lost 4 bases, J lost 3 bases, and 13 bases lay in between. From germline, CDR1 is MGHRA and CDR2 YSYEKL. This CDR3 region has 14 residues. CDR3 DNA: TGCGCCAGCAGCCCGTCCGGAAACCTCTACGAGCAGTACTTC. Encoded protein: CASSPSGNLYEQYF.

This clonotype was detected many times. CDR3 bases: TGTGCCAGCAGCCCTAGCGGGGGGATAAATACGCAGTATTTT. Translation gives CASSPSGGINTQYF. The rearrangement uses TRBV7-3 and TRBJ2-3, with 11 positions matching TRBD2. The CDR3 runs to 14 residues. J lost 7 bases, V lost 5 bases, and 5 bases had no gene match. Germline loops: CDR1 SGHTA, CDR2 FQGTGA.

This clonotype was detected many times. The chain is built from TRBV12-3 or TRBV12-4 and TRBJ2-5; 10 nucleotides line up with TRBD1. V lost 2 bases and J lost 1; bases outside the gene matches: 1. The CDR3 spans 15 residues. The CDR3, as DNA: TGTGCCAGCAGTTTATGGGACAGGGGCCAAGAGACCCAGTACTTC. Protein product: CASSLWDRGQETQYF.

This clonotype has a count of ten or more. This chain uses TRBV27 with TRBJ2-5; D may be TRBD1 (5 bases). The CDR3 totals 12 residues. V lost 6 bases and J lost 5, with 10 bases in between. Germline V CDR1 and CDR2: MNHEY, SMNVEV (reference sequence). CDR3 loop: CASSAGKETQYF. CDR3 DNA sequence: TGTGCCAGCAGCGCAGGGAAGGAGACCCAGTACTTC.

This clonotype was observed a few times. The genes are TRBV20-1 and TRBJ2-1; D is uncertain. V shed 6 bases and J shed 7 bases, with 10 bases lying between them. The length of the CDR3 is 11 residues. CDR1 is DFQATT and CDR2 is SNEGSKA in the germline V gene (reference sequence). CDR3 DNA sequence: TGCAGTGCCCCCAACTTAAATGAGCAGTTCTTC. It is translated as CSAPNLNEQFF.

This clonotype was counted at least ten times. The CDR3 spells CATSRGRGNQPQHF. DNA of the CDR3: TGTGCCACCAGCAGAGGACGGGGCAATCAGCCCCAGCATTTT. The chain couples TRBV15 to TRBJ1-5; D unresolved. This CDR3 comprises 14 residues. The V and J ends lost 1 base and 2 bases respectively, with 6 bases between them. CDR1 and CDR2 from the germline V gene are LNHNV and YYDKDF (reference sequence).